This paragraph covers one T cell receptor beta chain sequence. This sample was taken from a study of blood T cell repertoires in COVID-19. Study-wide context: Specimens from acute and convalescent COVID-19 originated in the United States, Italy and Spain. Sample material is recorded as cDNA or gDNA derived from T cells, B-cell-depleted T cells, or PBMCs.

Per the original data handling: Using reference gene primer amplification, nucleated cell counts were estimated. Sequencing was performed with immunoSEQ multiplex PCR; in TCRdb, only in-frame clones are kept and a portion is missing. The D gene and trimming were derived from the DNA, and the V and J assignments and clone size from that table. The sample comprises tens of thousands of clones, 85% to 90% of which are singletons, and less than 2% rests with the top ten. CDR3 length equals 16 residues. Germline V CDR1 and CDR2: SGHTA, FQGNSA. V lost 1 base to trimming and J lost 1 base, with 13 bases between them.

The TCR was taken from a woman older than 75 with active or convalescent COVID-19. Material: peripheral blood. This chain links TRBV7-2 with TRBJ2-5; TRBD1 might be the D (5 bases). The CDR3 reads CASSLVARVVQETQYF. CDR3 nucleotide sequence: TGTGCCAGCAGCTTAGTTGCCAGGGTGGTCCAAGAGACCCAGTACTTC.